This T cell receptor beta chain stems from a study of blood T cell repertoires in COVID-19. Study background: T cells, B-cell-depleted T cells, or PBMCs provided the cDNA or gDNA that served as material.

Looked up from germline, CDR1 is GTSNPN and CDR2 is SVGIG (reference sequence). CDR3 length equals 12 residues. The J segment lost 15 bases and the V segment lost 2 bases, leaving 7 bases of the junction unmatched. TCRdb keeps only in-frame clones here, not all; method: immunoSEQ multiplex PCR. The sample holds 150,000 to 200,000 clones, around 90% seen once. Sequencing was performed on PBMCs or T cells enriched from blood (not recorded which). The rearrangement joins TRBV30 to TRBJ2-1; TRBD2 aligns across 10 bases. The clonotype comes from a woman aged 18-35 years who had recovered from COVID-19. Here the CDR3 reads CAWSPVRTSGFF. In DNA, the CDR3 is TGTGCCTGGAGTCCCGTCCGGACTAGCGGGTTCTTC.